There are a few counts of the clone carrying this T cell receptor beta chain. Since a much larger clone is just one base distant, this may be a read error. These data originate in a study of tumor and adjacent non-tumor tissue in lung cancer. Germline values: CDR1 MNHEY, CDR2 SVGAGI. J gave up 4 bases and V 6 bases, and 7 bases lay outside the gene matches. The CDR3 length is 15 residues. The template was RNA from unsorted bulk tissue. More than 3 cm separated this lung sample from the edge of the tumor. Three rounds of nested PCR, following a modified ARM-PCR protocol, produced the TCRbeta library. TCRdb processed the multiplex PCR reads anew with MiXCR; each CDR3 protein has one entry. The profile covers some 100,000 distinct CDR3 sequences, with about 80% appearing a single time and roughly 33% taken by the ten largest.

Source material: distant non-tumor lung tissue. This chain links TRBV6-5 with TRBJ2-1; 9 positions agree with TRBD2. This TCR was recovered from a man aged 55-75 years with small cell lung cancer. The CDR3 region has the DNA TGTGCCAGCAGGCCGCTAGCGGGACTATACAATGAGCAGTTCTTC. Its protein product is CASRPLAGLYNEQFF.